Shown below are 3 T cell receptor beta chains from a single sample sequenced in a study of blood T cell repertoires in COVID-19. The method was immunoSEQ multiplex PCR; TCRdb's version includes in-frame clones alone and lacks a portion of them. The table has hundreds of thousands of clones, approximately 90% seen once. Sequencing was performed on peripheral blood. These receptors were taken from a woman aged 40-49 years who had recovered from COVID-19.

This chain joins TRBV7-2 and TRBJ2-5; D may be TRBD2 (6 bases). V lost 1 base and J 1 base, leaving 10 bases between the germline ends. The V gene's germline CDR1 is SGHTA and CDR2 FQGNSA. The CDR3 loop spans 15 amino acids. The CDR3 here is CASSLVGLSQETQYF. For the CDR3, the DNA is TGTGCCAGCAGCTTAGTGGGACTCAGCCAAGAGACCCAGTACTTC.

The sample holds one count of this clone. J is TRBJ2-7 and V is TRBV4-1; 10 bases map to TRBD2. This CDR3 spans 15 amino acids. CDR1 is MGHRA and CDR2 is YSYEKL in the germline V gene. After removal of 1 base from V and 3 bases from J, the junction contained 3 bases not matched to a gene. The DNA for the CDR3 is TGCGCCAGCAGCCAAGTGGCTAGCGGGGGCTACGAGCAGTACTTC. Translated, it gives CASSQVASGGYEQYF.

The rearrangement uses TRBV11-2 and TRBJ1-3; 7 bases are a match to TRBD1. The CDR3 extends over 17 amino acids. Germline values: CDR1 SGHAT, CDR2 FQNNGV. Losses at the gene ends were 0 bases for V and 0 bases for J; bases not matched to a gene: 5. The CDR3 nucleotides read TGTGCCAGCAGCTTAGATCCCTGGACAGGCTCTGGAAACACCATATATTTT. Translated, it gives CASSLDPWTGSGNTIYF.